This record concerns one T cell receptor beta chain sequence. Which antigen it targets is not known. Base qualities are not at hand, and no much larger clone is one base apart. Via the germline V gene, CDR1 is SGHVS and CDR2 FNYEAQ. The CDR3 spans 14 residues, from the cysteine through the phenylalanine. Only the CDR3 region is kept as DNA, spanning 42 bases read in frame from base 1. V and J lose 5 bases and 2 bases, and a span of 13 bases separates them. The cohort consisted of 666 healthy bone marrow donors. Cohort members were all nominally healthy when sampled, although unrecorded immune exposures were likely present. The donor tested CMV seropositive, placing the donor among the 250 to 350 seropositive members of the cohort. A peripheral blood sample was provided by each donor, and peripheral blood mononuclear cells were used for TCR beta sequencing. Genomic DNA was extracted from the blood cell samples with the Qiagen DNeasy Blood Extraction Kit.

These data belong to a study of cytomegalovirus exposure and HLA in healthy donors (dated by TCRdb to about 2017). Background on the whole study: An earlier analysis of 587 of the donors reported around 280 Gb of sequence data and about 120 million unique TCR beta sequences obtained from approximately 180 million T cells. Around 320 gigabases of sequencing data and approximately 85 million unique TCR sequences were included in an early release covering over 600 HLA-typed donors. Of the 398 genotyped donors, 81% were placed in the genetic ancestry cluster associated with self-reported Caucasian donors. The study was designed to test whether signatures of past pathogen exposure could be identified by cataloging public T cell receptors. The T cell repertoires of under 750 subjects were profiled by immunosequencing and related to cytomegalovirus serostatus. Besides the first cohort of roughly 640 subjects, a separate validation cohort made up of over 100 different subjects was used. The study combined high-throughput TCR immunosequencing, statistical association of individual TCRs with disease status, and machine learning to predict cytomegalovirus infection status. A later analysis re-examined previously published TCR beta repertoires from several hundred donors and added high-resolution HLA genotyping to investigate patterns of TCR occurrence. Rather than using new phenotypic data, the later analysis identified candidate immune exposures from TCR beta sequences and from how often those sequences occurred across donors. To decide whether each TCR beta V gene segment behaved as functional or pseudogenic, an earlier analysis of approximately 620 of the donors relied on high-throughput TCR beta sequencing. Alongside the repertoire data, information on donor age, sex, ethnicity and CMV serostatus was compiled. In a later genetic analysis, genome-wide SNP genotypes for about 65% of the roughly 670 donors were used, and that subset was treated as a discovery cohort. Every discovery cohort repertoire had been produced on one sequencing platform. Both class I and class II loci were covered by HLA typing, at four-digit resolution. Typing coverage varied by locus: about 620-640 donors for A, B, C, DRB1 and DQB1; roughly 520 for DQA1; over 600 for DPA1; around 490 for DPB1. Four to six DR-DQ haplotypes were handled as single units for association and clustering, since linkage in the cohort was strong. Across around 400 genotyped donors of the cohort, an average of about 240,000 unique TCR beta nucleotide sequences per donor were sequenced, and roughly 18% of those sequences were non-productive.

General findings and caveats noted by the study authors: Correlated functional status among segregating V segments might be attributable to linkage disequilibrium, but an unknown experimental factor could not be ruled out. A later analysis reported that several top co-occurrence clusters appeared linked to parvovirus B19, influenza, CMV and Epstein-Barr virus. HLA typing was unavailable for some donors at each locus, so association tests used only the typed subset. In vitro tests confirmed that a few of the cytomegalovirus-associated TCR beta chains recognize cytomegalovirus antigens. Strong co-occurrence of HLA alleles, especially DR and DQ, made assigning TCR associations to individual alleles difficult. Most CMV-associated TCR beta chains appeared to be HLA-restricted in a later analysis, and the HLA associations seemed to be driven largely by CMV exposure. Most TCR sequences were seen in very few donors, while some public TCRs were found in many individuals. The cohort was sequenced for TCR beta chains only, and without alpha or paired-chain data the features that could be detected were limited. In an earlier analysis of approximately 590 of the donors, most TCR beta V segments were observed in productive rearrangements about 87% or about 30% of the time, broadly matching IMGT annotations. A later analysis associated about 17,000 TCR beta sequences with specific HLA alleles at a false discovery rate of 0.05. A total of about 150 TCR beta chains were listed by the study as associated with cytomegalovirus. In both the original and validation cohorts, the classifier was reported to diagnose cytomegalovirus status with high specificity and sensitivity. In a later analysis, TCR association rates were found to vary across HLA loci, with the most associated TCRs seen for DRB1 alleles and the fewest for HLA-C alleles. An association between a missense DCLRE1C variant and V-gene and J-gene trimming of TCR beta chains was found in a later genetic analysis and replicated in an independent cohort. A further reported finding was that TCR beta sequences accurately predicted the HLA-A and HLA-B alleles for most subjects in the first cohort. A later genetic analysis reported fewer N-insertions in productive TCRs among donors in an Asian-associated ancestry cluster than the roughly 700-donor mean. For the cohort, immune exposure information was limited to CMV serostatus. It was suggested by the authors that the approach could potentially be generalized to other disease states and immunological phenotypes. Sequencing depth was assumed to be roughly uniform across donors in the presence/absence analyses, though that assumption may not hold. Because the 87-base-pair reads could not distinguish some IMGT-functional V segments, including TRBV6-2 and TRBV6-3, those segments were excluded. Compared with equally common non-associated chains, HLA-associated TCR beta chains in a later analysis were more clonally expanded and had lower generation probabilities. About 17 rarely observed V segments, including chromosome 9 orphons, were excluded from the earlier analysis of about 600 of the donors because counts were too low. The sequencing pipeline was judged likely to have produced a cluster of highly shared sequence variants as a technical artifact.

Preparation of the library involved the immunoSEQ multiplex PCR assay. The multiplex PCR relied on a mix of 60 forward primers for TCR Vbeta segments and 13 reverse primers for TCR Jbeta segments. The CDR3 region of rearranged TCR beta genes was amplified from genomic DNA with a multiplex PCR assay. Amplified TCR beta libraries were sequenced as 87-base-pair reads on the Illumina HiSeq System. The original methods were these. A later analysis tallied 70 million to 100 million unique TCR beta chains across the 666 repertoires, and some 12 million of those chains were shared by two or more donors. Raw reads were error-corrected and collapsed into unique sequences by a nearest-neighbor algorithm in which closely related sequences were merged to remove PCR and sequencing errors. V, D and J gene segments were assigned by aligning CDR3 sequences to IMGT reference sequences. For a sequence to be retained, at least a six-nucleotide match to both a V gene segment and a J gene segment was required. A rearrangement was called productive if the CDR3 had no stop codons and remained in frame with V and J, and every other rearrangement was called non-productive. CDR3 was defined according to IMGT convention as the region running from the second conserved V-encoded cysteine to the conserved J-encoded phenylalanine. The earlier analysis of about 590 of the donors excluded sequences that lacked an unambiguous match to a single V gene segment. An earlier analysis of fewer than 750 of the donors called V segments functional above 56.7% productive rearrangements and segregating when the between-donor standard deviation exceeded 5%. A statistical classification framework was built to diagnose cytomegalovirus status from the catalog of TCR beta chain sequences. In a later analysis, V and J genes were assigned by comparing TCR nucleotide sequences against IMGT/GENE-DB human TR gene sequences. Using the TCRdist pipeline, a later analysis assigned CDR3 sequences along with most-parsimonious VDJ recombination scenarios. In a later analysis, every TCR beta chain was defined by the combination of its CDR3 amino acid sequence and its V-gene family, and reads without a unique V-gene family were dropped. In a later analysis, 450 to 600 highly shared, low-generation-probability nucleotide sequences were removed to address suspected cross-contamination and a sequencing artifact. A later analysis calculated a clonal expansion index for each public chain from normalized within-repertoire ranks of inferred template counts. In a later analysis, generation probabilities were computed with a VDJ recombination model fitted to out-of-frame rearrangements, and the resulting probabilities were checked against IGoR. Hypergeometric tests were used in a later analysis to score TCR-TCR, TCR-HLA and TCR-CMV co-occurrence, with a repertoire-size bias correction applied to the TCR pairs. To estimate false discovery rates, a later analysis permuted the HLA or CMV assignments 20 times. In a later analysis, co-occurring TCRs were grouped with DBSCAN, and TCRdist sequence similarity was added when clustering was performed within HLA-allele-positive subsets. Repertoires with fewer than 30,000 or more than 120,000 public chains were left out of co-occurrence clustering, as were four to six repertoires with anomalous nucleotide sharing. Here the immuneACCESS table is served through TCRdb, limited to in-frame sequences with V and J called. Missing clones are a known gap in these copies; in checked studies unresolved V genes cover under half, and the rest lacks a known reason. V and J calls and clone size come straight from that table; D and trimming were deduced from the DNA. The sample data list some 150,000 clones, and over 65% of these were observed just once. Together, the top ten hold 3% of the sample.

The receptor comes from a man in his forties in good health and CMV-seropositive. The sample was PBMCs. The rearrangement combines TRBV7-6 with TRBJ2-7, with a tentative D gene TRBD2 over 5 matching bases. The base sequence is TGTGCCAGCAGCAGCGGTGGTGGGGCCTACGAGCAGTACTTC. Translated, it reads CASSSGGGAYEQYF.